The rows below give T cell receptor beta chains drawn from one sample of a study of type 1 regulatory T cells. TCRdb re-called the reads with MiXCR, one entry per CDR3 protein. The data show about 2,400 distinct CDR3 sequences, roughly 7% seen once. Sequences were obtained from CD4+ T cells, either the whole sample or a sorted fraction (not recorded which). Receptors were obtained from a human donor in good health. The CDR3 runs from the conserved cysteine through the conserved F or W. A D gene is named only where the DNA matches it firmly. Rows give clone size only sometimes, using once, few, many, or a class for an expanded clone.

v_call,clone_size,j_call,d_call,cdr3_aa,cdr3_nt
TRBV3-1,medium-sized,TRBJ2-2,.,CASSHFTINTGELFF,TGTGCCAGCAGCCATTTCACTATTAACACCGGGGAGCTGTTTTTT
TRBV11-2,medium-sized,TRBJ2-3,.,CASSLALGSDTQYF,TGTGCCAGCAGCCTGGCTCTGGGGTCAGATACGCAGTATTTT
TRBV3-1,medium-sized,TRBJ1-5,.,CASTYIQEVAGPQHF,TGTGCCAGCACCTACATCCAGGAGGTGGCCGGGCCCCAGCATTTT
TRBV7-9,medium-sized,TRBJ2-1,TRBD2,CASTLAGGGPDNEQFF,TGTGCCAGCACCCTGGCCGGGGGGGGGCCTGACAATGAGCAGTTCTTC
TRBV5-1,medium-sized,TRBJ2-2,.,CTSSLLGGTNTGELFF,TGCACCAGCAGCTTGCTTGGAGGGACGAACACCGGGGAGCTGTTTTTT
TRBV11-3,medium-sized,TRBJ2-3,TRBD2,CASASGATDTQYF,TGTGCCAGCGCTAGCGGGGCCACAGATACGCAGTATTTT
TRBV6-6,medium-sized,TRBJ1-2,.,CASSSTYYGYTF,TGTGCCAGCAGTTCTACGTACTATGGCTACACCTTC
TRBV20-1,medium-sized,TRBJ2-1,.,CSAKGVGSSYNEQFF,TGCAGTGCAAAGGGGGTAGGCAGCTCCTACAATGAGCAGTTCTTC
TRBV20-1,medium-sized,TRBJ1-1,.,CSAQSNRNTEAFF,TGCAGTGCCCAATCCAACCGGAACACTGAAGCTTTCTTT
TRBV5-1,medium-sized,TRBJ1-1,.,CASSLRQGHTEAFF,TGCGCCAGCAGCTTGCGGCAGGGCCACACTGAAGCTTTCTTT
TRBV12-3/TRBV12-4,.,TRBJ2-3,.,CASSLMADTQYF,TGTGCCAGCAGTTTAATGGCAGATACGCAGTATTTT
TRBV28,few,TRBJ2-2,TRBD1,CASSLSQAGGTGELFF,TGTGCCAGCAGTTTGTCCCAGGCAGGGGGAACCGGGGAGCTGTTTTTT
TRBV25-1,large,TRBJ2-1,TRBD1,CASSSVGGQGTYNEQFF,TGTGCCAGCAGTTCCGTAGGGGGACAGGGCACCTACAATGAGCAGTTCTTC
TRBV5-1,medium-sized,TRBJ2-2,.,CASSSKGHRNTGELFF,TGCGCCAGCAGCTCCAAAGGGCACAGAAACACCGGGGAGCTGTTTTTT
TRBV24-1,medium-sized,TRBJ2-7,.,CATSDPGAGSVEQYF,TGTGCCACCAGTGACCCGGGGGCAGGGAGCGTCGAGCAGTACTTC
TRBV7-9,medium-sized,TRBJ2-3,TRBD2,CASSPGTSSEDTQYF,TGTGCCAGCAGCCCGGGGACTAGCTCGGAAGATACGCAGTATTTT
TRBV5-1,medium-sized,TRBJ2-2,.,CASSLVGNTGELFF,TGCGCCAGCAGCTTGGTTGGTAACACCGGGGAGCTGTTTTTT
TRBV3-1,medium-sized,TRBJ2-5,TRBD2,CASVRFGGGETQYF,TGTGCCAGCGTTCGGTTTGGCGGGGGTGAGACCCAGTACTTC